This T cell receptor beta chain was identified in a study of shared clonotypes between healthy human individuals. The germline V gene encodes CDR1 SGHRS and CDR2 YFSETQ. V lost 0 bases and J lost 2, with 12 bases in between. The CDR3 sequence is 15 residues long. The method was immunoSEQ multiplex PCR; TCRdb's version includes in-frame clones alone and lacks a portion of them. Counted here are about 510,000 clones, about four fifths occurring once; the ten biggest clones make up approximately 12%. The V call is TRBV5-1, the J call TRBJ2-7; D gene ambiguous. Sequenced input: PBMCs. This receptor was identified in a woman between 35 and 50 years old in good health. Some clones in this sample may be carry-over from other donors' samples. The CDR3 DNA reads as TGCGCCAGCAGCTTGGACGGCTTCGAACCCTACGAGCAGTACTTC. Protein: CASSLDGFEPYEQYF.